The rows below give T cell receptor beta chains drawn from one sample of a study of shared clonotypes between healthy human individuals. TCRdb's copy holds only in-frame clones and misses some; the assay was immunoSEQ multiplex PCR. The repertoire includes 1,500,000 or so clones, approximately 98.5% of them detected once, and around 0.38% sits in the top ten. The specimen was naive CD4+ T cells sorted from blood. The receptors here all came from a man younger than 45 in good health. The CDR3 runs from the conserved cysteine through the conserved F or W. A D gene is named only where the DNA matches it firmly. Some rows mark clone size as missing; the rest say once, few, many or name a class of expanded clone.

cdr3_aa: CASSERGIRDRMGQYF
cdr3_nt: TGTGCCAGCAGTGAGCGCGGTATTAGGGACCGGATGGGGCAGTACTTC
j_call: TRBJ2-7
d_call: -
clone_size: -
v_call: TRBV6-1

cdr3_aa: CASSYYRDRVGYTF
cdr3_nt: TGTGCCAGCAGCTACTACCGGGACAGGGTAGGCTACACCTTC
j_call: TRBJ1-2
d_call: TRBD1
clone_size: -
v_call: TRBV11-2

cdr3_aa: CASSDRGTPTGF
cdr3_nt: TGTGCCAGCAGTGATAGGGGGACACCCACAGGCTTC
j_call: TRBJ2-7
d_call: -
clone_size: -
v_call: TRBV2

cdr3_aa: CASSLDTKKTQYF
cdr3_nt: TGCGCCAGCAGCCTCGATACGAAAAAGACCCAGTACTTC
j_call: TRBJ2-5
d_call: -
clone_size: -
v_call: TRBV5-1

cdr3_aa: CASSLGVVYEQYF
cdr3_nt: TGCGCCAGCAGCTTGGGGGTAGTCTACGAGCAGTACTTC
j_call: TRBJ2-7
d_call: -
clone_size: -
v_call: TRBV5-1

cdr3_aa: CASSPGLAGDNEQFF
cdr3_nt: TGTGCCAGCTCACCGGGACTAGCGGGAGACAATGAGCAGTTCTTC
j_call: TRBJ2-1
d_call: TRBD2
clone_size: -
v_call: TRBV18

cdr3_aa: CASSYTGSGYGYTF
cdr3_nt: TGTGCCAGCAGTTATACAGGGAGTGGCTATGGCTACACCTTC
j_call: TRBJ1-2
d_call: -
clone_size: -
v_call: TRBV28

cdr3_aa: CAISASKALGGNEQYF
cdr3_nt: TGTGCCATCAGTGCCTCGAAGGCCTTGGGGGGGAACGAGCAGTACTTC
j_call: TRBJ2-7
d_call: TRBD2
clone_size: -
v_call: TRBV10-3

cdr3_aa: CASSKPSTSGSTSYNEQFF
cdr3_nt: TGCGCCAGCAGCAAGCCCTCCACTAGCGGGAGTACGTCCTACAATGAGCAGTTCTTC
j_call: TRBJ2-1
d_call: TRBD2
clone_size: -
v_call: TRBV4-3

cdr3_aa: CASSFVGTNEKLFF
cdr3_nt: TGTGCCAGCAGCTTCGTAGGGACTAATGAAAAACTGTTTTTT
j_call: TRBJ1-4
d_call: -
clone_size: -
v_call: TRBV7-9

cdr3_aa: CASSVEAGLAGGPSNEQFF
cdr3_nt: TGTGCCAGCAGCGTAGAGGCAGGACTAGCGGGAGGGCCCTCCAATGAGCAGTTCTTC
j_call: TRBJ2-1
d_call: TRBD2
clone_size: -
v_call: TRBV9

cdr3_aa: CASSLGPDNEQFF
cdr3_nt: TGTGCCAGCAGCTTGGGACCAGATAATGAGCAGTTCTTC
j_call: TRBJ2-1
d_call: -
clone_size: -
v_call: TRBV7-9

cdr3_aa: CASSPTSGRPDTQYF
cdr3_nt: TGTGCCAGCAGCCCCACTAGCGGGAGGCCAGATACGCAGTATTTT
j_call: TRBJ2-3
d_call: TRBD2
clone_size: -
v_call: TRBV9

cdr3_aa: CASSRGLAGVSEQFF
cdr3_nt: TGTGCCAGCAGCCGGGGACTAGCGGGAGTAAGTGAGCAGTTCTTC
j_call: TRBJ2-1
d_call: TRBD2
clone_size: once
v_call: TRBV7-9

cdr3_aa: CASSSSWGSVVNEQFF
cdr3_nt: TGTGCCAGCAGTTCCAGCTGGGGGTCGGTTGTGAATGAGCAGTTCTTC
j_call: TRBJ2-1
d_call: -
clone_size: -
v_call: TRBV28

cdr3_aa: CAIGPRIRDTQYF
cdr3_nt: TGTGCCATCGGTCCTCGGATTAGGGATACGCAGTATTTT
j_call: TRBJ2-3
d_call: -
clone_size: -
v_call: TRBV10-3

cdr3_aa: CASSHDSRFLPQHF
cdr3_nt: TGTGCCAGCAGCCATGACAGCCGGTTTTTGCCCCAGCATTTT
j_call: TRBJ1-5
d_call: -
clone_size: -
v_call: TRBV9

cdr3_aa: CASSVEGQGSYGYTF
cdr3_nt: TGTGCCAGCAGCGTAGAAGGACAGGGAAGCTATGGCTACACCTTC
j_call: TRBJ1-2
d_call: TRBD1
clone_size: -
v_call: TRBV9

cdr3_aa: CASSLDRGSGELFF
cdr3_nt: TGTGCCAGCAGTCTCGACAGGGGGTCCGGGGAGCTGTTTTTT
j_call: TRBJ2-2
d_call: TRBD1
clone_size: -
v_call: TRBV2

cdr3_aa: CASSILGRDRGNDGYTF
cdr3_nt: TGTGCCAGCAGCATATTAGGCCGGGACAGGGGAAATGATGGCTACACCTTC
j_call: TRBJ1-2
d_call: TRBD1
clone_size: -
v_call: TRBV7-6

cdr3_aa: CASSLDRGSYEQYF
cdr3_nt: TGTGCCAGCAGCTTAGATCGCGGCTCCTACGAGCAGTACTTC
j_call: TRBJ2-7
d_call: -
clone_size: -
v_call: TRBV7-2

cdr3_aa: CASSPGGGRLYEQFF
cdr3_nt: TGTGCCAGCAGCCCAGGGGGGGGGCGATTATATGAGCAGTTCTTC
j_call: TRBJ2-1
d_call: -
clone_size: -
v_call: TRBV6-1

cdr3_aa: CASLQGNTIYF
cdr3_nt: TGTGCCAGTTTACAGGGAAACACCATATATTTT
j_call: TRBJ1-3
d_call: -
clone_size: -
v_call: TRBV28

cdr3_aa: CASSLTGGPSWAHQPQHF
cdr3_nt: TGTGCCAGCAGCCTCACGGGTGGGCCGTCGTGGGCCCATCAGCCCCAGCATTTT
j_call: TRBJ1-5
d_call: -
clone_size: -
v_call: TRBV5-8

cdr3_aa: CASLGTGTGNQPQHF
cdr3_nt: TGTGCCAGCCTCGGGACCGGGACAGGCAATCAGCCCCAGCATTTT
j_call: TRBJ1-5
d_call: TRBD1
clone_size: -
v_call: TRBV28

cdr3_aa: CASSILKTSGTAGDTQYF
cdr3_nt: TGTGCCAGCAGTATACTTAAGACTAGCGGGACCGCAGGAGATACGCAGTATTTT
j_call: TRBJ2-3
d_call: TRBD2
clone_size: -
v_call: TRBV27

cdr3_aa: CSATGTGNYYGYTF
cdr3_nt: TGCAGCGCAACCGGGACAGGGAATTACTATGGCTACACCTTC
j_call: TRBJ1-2
d_call: TRBD1
clone_size: -
v_call: TRBV29-1

cdr3_aa: CASSPLRGELFF
cdr3_nt: TGTGCCAGCAGCCCTCTGCGTGGGGAGCTGTTTTTT
j_call: TRBJ2-2
d_call: -
clone_size: -
v_call: TRBV7-2

cdr3_aa: CASSVSNTEAFF
cdr3_nt: TGCGCCAGCAGCGTATCGAACACTGAAGCTTTCTTT
j_call: TRBJ1-1
d_call: -
clone_size: -
v_call: TRBV5-1

cdr3_aa: CASSDAGGRVYGYTF
cdr3_nt: TGCGCCAGCAGTGATGCCGGCGGCAGGGTGTATGGCTACACCTTC
j_call: TRBJ1-2
d_call: -
clone_size: -
v_call: TRBV10-2

cdr3_aa: CASSLVVGAREGTQYF
cdr3_nt: TGCGCCAGCAGCTTGGTAGTCGGGGCCAGGGAAGGGACCCAGTACTTC
j_call: TRBJ2-5
d_call: -
clone_size: once
v_call: TRBV5-1

cdr3_aa: CASSPAGQAIGNTIYF
cdr3_nt: TGTGCCAGCTCACCCGCAGGACAGGCGATTGGAAACACCATATATTTT
j_call: TRBJ1-3
d_call: TRBD1
clone_size: once
v_call: TRBV18

cdr3_aa: CASDPGPSGYYNEQFF
cdr3_nt: TGCGCCAGCGACCCAGGCCCTAGCGGGTATTACAATGAGCAGTTCTTC
j_call: TRBJ2-1
d_call: TRBD2
clone_size: -
v_call: TRBV4-1

cdr3_aa: CATSRGTGYQETQYF
cdr3_nt: TGTGCCACCAGCAGAGGGACAGGGTACCAAGAGACCCAGTACTTC
j_call: TRBJ2-5
d_call: TRBD1
clone_size: -
v_call: TRBV15

cdr3_aa: CASSPGINTGELFF
cdr3_nt: TGTGCCAGCTCACCAGGGATAAACACCGGGGAGCTGTTTTTT
j_call: TRBJ2-2
d_call: -
clone_size: -
v_call: TRBV18

cdr3_aa: CASSVTGNTEAFF
cdr3_nt: TGTGCCAGCAGCGTGACGGGAAACACTGAAGCTTTCTTT
j_call: TRBJ1-1
d_call: -
clone_size: -
v_call: TRBV9

cdr3_aa: CASSSLLAGGQETQYF
cdr3_nt: TGTGCCAGCAGCTCCCTTTTAGCGGGAGGGCAAGAGACCCAGTACTTC
j_call: TRBJ2-5
d_call: TRBD2
clone_size: -
v_call: TRBV7-8

cdr3_aa: CATTSRVYYGYTF
cdr3_nt: TGTGCCACGACCTCTAGGGTGTACTATGGCTACACCTTC
j_call: TRBJ1-2
d_call: -
clone_size: -
v_call: TRBV6-6

cdr3_aa: CASSLGRQSSYEQYF
cdr3_nt: TGCGCCAGCAGCTTGGGCAGACAGAGCTCCTACGAGCAGTACTTC
j_call: TRBJ2-7
d_call: -
clone_size: -
v_call: TRBV5-1

cdr3_aa: CASGSRGAEAFF
cdr3_nt: TGTGCCAGCGGTAGCAGGGGCGCTGAAGCTTTCTTT
j_call: TRBJ1-1
d_call: -
clone_size: -
v_call: TRBV7-2

cdr3_aa: CASSHRGLTTNEKLFF
cdr3_nt: TGTGCCAGCTCACACAGGGGGCTTACGACTAATGAAAAACTGTTTTTT
j_call: TRBJ1-4
d_call: TRBD1
clone_size: -
v_call: TRBV18

cdr3_aa: CASSVASSGANVLTF
cdr3_nt: TGTGCCAGCAGCGTAGCATCCTCTGGGGCCAACGTCCTGACTTTC
j_call: TRBJ2-6
d_call: -
clone_size: -
v_call: TRBV9

cdr3_aa: CASSQDSNEETQYF
cdr3_nt: TGCGCCAGCAGCCAAGATTCCAACGAAGAGACCCAGTACTTC
j_call: TRBJ2-5
d_call: -
clone_size: -
v_call: TRBV4-1

cdr3_aa: CASSEVLTYEQYF
cdr3_nt: TGTGCCAGCAGTGAAGTCCTTACCTACGAGCAGTACTTC
j_call: TRBJ2-7
d_call: -
clone_size: -
v_call: TRBV6-1

cdr3_aa: CASSEGAGLVRVNEQFF
cdr3_nt: TGCGCCAGCAGTGAAGGAGCGGGACTGGTGAGAGTCAATGAGCAGTTCTTC
j_call: TRBJ2-1
d_call: TRBD2
clone_size: -
v_call: TRBV10-1

cdr3_aa: CSAQGLYEQYF
cdr3_nt: TGCAGTGCCCAAGGACTGTACGAGCAGTACTTC
j_call: TRBJ2-7
d_call: -
clone_size: -
v_call: TRBV20-1

cdr3_aa: CASSSTGTTHNEQFF
cdr3_nt: TGTGCCAGCAGCTCCACCGGGACTACCCACAATGAGCAGTTCTTC
j_call: TRBJ2-1
d_call: TRBD2
clone_size: -
v_call: TRBV11-2

cdr3_aa: CASSVGTSNLGGSVYEQYF
cdr3_nt: TGTGCCAGCAGCGTAGGAACCAGTAACTTGGGCGGGAGTGTATACGAGCAGTACTTC
j_call: TRBJ2-7
d_call: TRBD2
clone_size: -
v_call: TRBV9

cdr3_aa: CASRSTGTGNTIYF
cdr3_nt: TGTGCCAGCAGGTCGACAGGGACGGGAAACACCATATATTTT
j_call: TRBJ1-3
d_call: TRBD1
clone_size: -
v_call: TRBV6-5

cdr3_aa: CASGLVPGANVLTF
cdr3_nt: TGTGCCAGCGGGTTGGTCCCTGGGGCCAACGTCCTGACTTTC
j_call: TRBJ2-6
d_call: -
clone_size: -
v_call: TRBV2

cdr3_aa: CASSPRGGSYEQYF
cdr3_nt: TGTGCCAGCAGTCCCCGGGGCGGGTCCTACGAGCAGTACTTC
j_call: TRBJ2-7
d_call: -
clone_size: -
v_call: TRBV28

cdr3_aa: CASSVGTGNEQFF
cdr3_nt: TGTGCCAGCAGCGTAGGGACAGGGAATGAGCAGTTCTTC
j_call: TRBJ2-1
d_call: TRBD1
clone_size: -
v_call: TRBV9

cdr3_aa: CASSLEAGVTGELFF
cdr3_nt: TGTGCCAGCAGCTTGGAAGCGGGAGTGACCGGGGAGCTGTTTTTT
j_call: TRBJ2-2
d_call: TRBD2
clone_size: -
v_call: TRBV7-2

cdr3_aa: CASSPGTVNTEAFF
cdr3_nt: TGTGCCAGCAGTCCCGGGACAGTGAACACTGAAGCTTTCTTT
j_call: TRBJ1-1
d_call: TRBD1
clone_size: -
v_call: TRBV6-5

cdr3_aa: CASSLAPGRKVQNIQYF
cdr3_nt: TGCGCCAGCAGCTTGGCACCGGGACGCAAGGTCCAAAACATTCAGTACTTC
j_call: TRBJ2-4
d_call: -
clone_size: -
v_call: TRBV5-1

cdr3_aa: CASSPTRLGTGELFF
cdr3_nt: TGTGCCAGCAGTCCTACCAGGTTGGGCACCGGGGAGCTGTTTTTT
j_call: TRBJ2-2
d_call: -
clone_size: -
v_call: TRBV27

cdr3_aa: CASSTGVGVTETQYF
cdr3_nt: TGCGCCAGCAGTACGGGAGTCGGGGTAACCGAGACCCAGTACTTC
j_call: TRBJ2-5
d_call: -
clone_size: -
v_call: TRBV5-1

cdr3_aa: CASSLEPSPTGSGANVLTF
cdr3_nt: TGTGCCAGCAGCCTAGAACCCAGCCCTACGGGGTCTGGGGCCAACGTCCTGACTTTC
j_call: TRBJ2-6
d_call: -
clone_size: -
v_call: TRBV14

cdr3_aa: CASSARTSATDTQYF
cdr3_nt: TGTGCCAGCAGCGCTAGGACTAGCGCCACAGATACGCAGTATTTT
j_call: TRBJ2-3
d_call: TRBD2
clone_size: -
v_call: TRBV9

cdr3_aa: CASRATSGSWRAGELFF
cdr3_nt: TGTGCCAGCAGAGCAACTAGCGGGAGTTGGCGCGCCGGGGAGCTGTTTTTT
j_call: TRBJ2-2
d_call: TRBD2
clone_size: -
v_call: TRBV14